What follows are 32 T cell receptor beta chains derived from one specimen sequenced in a study of shared clonotypes between healthy human individuals. Libraries were prepared by immunoSEQ multiplex PCR; TCRdb keeps only in-frame clonotypes and omits some of them. The sample consists of 2.5 million or so clones, approximately 90% of them appearing once. The specimen sequenced was naive CD4+ T cells sorted from blood. Regarding subset: CD45RA+ positively selected. Every receptor here comes from a man aged 18 to 30 in good health.

The CDR3 sequence is CASSFPPSGTTGELFF. The CDR3 DNA reads TGTGCCAGCAGCTTTCCCCCTAGCGGGACGACCGGGGAGCTGTTTTTT. This chain uses TRBV11-2 with TRBJ2-2; 9 bases line up with TRBD2. The germline V gene encodes CDR1 SGHAT and CDR2 FQNNGV. V shed 3 bases, J shed 5 bases, and the junction held 7 bases outside the gene matches. The CDR3 totals 16 residues.

Turning to this clone: The junction departs from germline at one end; a sequencing error may be responsible. In the same sample, other DNA sequences code for this CDR3. J is TRBJ2-7 and V is TRBV2, with 16 nucleotides matching TRBD2. Germline values: CDR1 SNHLY, CDR2 FYNNEI. The CDR3 is made up of 14 amino acids. CDR3 in amino acids: CASSGTSGRAEQYF. The CDR3 DNA is TGTGCCAGTAGTGGGACTAGCGGGAGGGCCGAGCAGTACTTC. The full variable domain, its missing parts supplied by reference TRBV2 and TRBJ2-7, is EPEVTQTPSHQVTQMGQEVILRCVPISNHLYFYWYRQILGQKVEFLVSFYNNEISEKSEIFDDQFSVERPDGSNFTLKIRSTKLEDSAMYFCASSGTSGRAEQYFGPGTRLTVT.

A single count supports this clone. V gene TRBV11-2 combines with J gene TRBJ2-1; D remains ambiguous. The CDR3 is 14 amino acids. The germline V gene encodes CDR1 SGHAT and CDR2 FQNNGV. Trimming took 3 bases from V and 3 from J, leaving 9 bases between them. The CDR3 sequence is CASSFRGLYNEQFF. DNA for the CDR3: TGTGCCAGCAGCTTCCGTGGGCTCTACAATGAGCAGTTCTTC.

V gene TRBV6-6 combines with J gene TRBJ2-1, with 7 bases lining up with TRBD2. The CDR3 totals 16 residues. J gave up 8 bases and V 9 bases, and 19 bases lay outside the gene matches. Germline CDR1 is MNHNY and CDR2 is SVGAGI (reference sequence). The CDR3 protein is CASTRGVSSREYEQFF. The CDR3 bases are TGTGCCAGTACTCGGGGGGTCAGCTCGAGGGAATATGAGCAGTTCTTC.

The chain uses TRBV30 and TRBJ1-5, with D perhaps matching TRBD1 (5 bases). Germline V gene data show CDR1 as GTSNPN and CDR2 as SVGIG (reference sequence). The CDR3 contains 15 residues. V shed 0 bases and J shed 2 bases, with 11 bases lying between them. The CDR3 DNA follows: TGTGCCTGGAGTGTAGGATTAGGGGGCAATCAGCCCCAGCATTTT. It translates to CAWSVGLGGNQPQHF. Drawing the rest from reference TRBV30 and TRBJ1-5, the complete variable domain is SQTIHQWPATLVQPVGSPLSLECTVEGTSNPNLYWYRQAAGRGLQLLFYSVGIGQISSEVPQNLSASRPQDRQFILSSKKLLLSDSGFYLCAWSVGLGGNQPQHFGDGTRLSIL.

This clone was seen once. V usage is TRBV6-5 and J usage is TRBJ1-2; weak D call: TRBD1 (5 bases). CDR1 MNHEY and CDR2 SVGAGI come from the germline V gene. The CDR3 sequence is 14 residues long. Between the trimmed V and J ends, which lost 2 bases and 4 bases, there was a span of 11 bases. This CDR3 reads CASSYGKGAYGYTF. The CDR3 coding sequence is TGTGCCAGCAGTTACGGTAAAGGGGCCTATGGCTACACCTTC.

Regarding this clone: Different DNA sequences within this sample yield the same CDR3. The J gene is TRBJ2-5, the V gene TRBV7-9; D is unclear. Deletions cut 3 bases from V and 5 bases from J, with 4 bases between. The germline V gene encodes CDR1 SEHNR and CDR2 FQNEAQ (reference sequence). The CDR3 spans 11 residues. The DNA of the CDR3 is TGTGCCAGCAGCTTTTCGGAGACCCAGTACTTC. Encoded protein: CASSFSETQYF.

The J gene is TRBJ1-2, the V gene TRBV30; 9 nucleotides agree with TRBD1. V lost 6 bases, J lost 2 bases, and 10 bases stayed unmatched. The CDR3 sequence is 15 residues long. The germline CDR1 and CDR2 sequences are GTSNPN and SVGIG (reference sequence). CDR3 DNA sequence: TGTGCCTGTCCCCCGGATACAGGGGGCAACTATGGCTACACCTTC. It is translated as CACPPDTGGNYGYTF. Combining the CDR3 with reference TRBV30 and TRBJ1-2 gives the whole variable domain SQTIHQWPATLVQPVGSPLSLECTVEGTSNPNLYWYRQAAGRGLQLLFYSVGIGQISSEVPQNLSASRPQDRQFILSSKKLLLSDSGFYLCACPPDTGGNYGYTFGSGTRLTVV.

The chain is built from TRBV18 and TRBJ2-7; D perhaps matches TRBD2 (6 bases). The V gene lost 3 bases and the J gene lost 0 bases, with 12 bases spanning the gap. The CDR3 contains 15 residues. CDR1 is KGHSH and CDR2 is LQKENI in the germline V gene. The CDR3 DNA follows: TGTGCCAGCTCACCTGCGGGAAGGGACTCCTACGAGCAGTACTTC. Translation gives CASSPAGRDSYEQYF.

This rearrangement joins TRBV11-3 to TRBJ2-4, with a possible D match to TRBD1 (6 bases). Germline CDR1 is SGHNT and CDR2 is YENEEA. CDR3 length equals 13 residues. With 0 bases removed from V and 8 bases from J, the gap between germline ends came to 8 bases. CDR3 loop: CASSLEQGHIQYF. CDR3 nucleotide sequence: TGTGCCAGCAGCTTAGAACAGGGCCACATTCAGTACTTC.

As to this clone: An end of the junction does not agree with germline; a read error may underlie this. V and J are TRBV7-3 and TRBJ2-5; tentatively, D is TRBD1 (7 bases). The germline V gene has CDR1 SGHTA and CDR2 FQGTGA. The CDR3 sequence is 10 residues long. The CDR3 loop is CASTQQGRNF. The CDR3, as DNA: TGTGCCAGCACCCAACAGGGGAGGAACTTC. Drawing the rest from reference TRBV7-3 and TRBJ2-5, the complete variable domain is GAGVSQTPSNKVTEKGKYVELRCDPISGHTALYWYRQSLGQGPEFLIYFQGTGAADDSGLPNDRFFAVRPEGSVSTLKIQRTERGDSAVYLCASTQQGRNFGPGTRLLVL.

The V gene is TRBV30, the J gene TRBJ2-7; the match to TRBD2 covers 10 bases. V trimming: 2 bases; J trimming: 4 bases; junction bases outside the gene matches: 5. The CDR3 runs 14 residues. Germline-derived CDR1 and CDR2 are GTSNPN and SVGIG (reference sequence). CDR3 sequence reads: CAWSRASGSYEQYF. The CDR3 bases are TGTGCCTGGAGTAGGGCTAGCGGGAGTTACGAGCAGTACTTC.

V usage is TRBV7-2 and J usage is TRBJ2-7, with D uncertain. Trimming removed 8 bases at V and 0 bases at J, with 17 bases between. The CDR3 covers 15 residues. Germline lookup yields CDR1 SGHTA and CDR2 FQGNSA. CDR3 sequence (DNA): TGTGCCAGCTCACGGACCGCACTGAGCTCCTACGAGCAGTACTTC. Its translation is CASSRTALSSYEQYF.

V usage is TRBV30 and J usage is TRBJ2-1; D is perhaps TRBD2 (5 bases). There are 12 residues in the CDR3. Trimming took 7 bases from V and 4 from J, leaving 11 bases between them. CDR1 is GTSNPN, CDR2 SVGIG, per germline (reference sequence). CDR3 residues: CALSGSYNEQFF. For the CDR3, the DNA is TGTGCCTTGAGCGGATCTTACAATGAGCAGTTCTTC. Drawing the rest from reference TRBV30 and TRBJ2-1, the complete variable domain is SQTIHQWPATLVQPVGSPLSLECTVEGTSNPNLYWYRQAAGRGLQLLFYSVGIGQISSEVPQNLSASRPQDRQFILSSKKLLLSDSGFYLCALSGSYNEQFFGPGTRLTVL.

The V and J genes are TRBV6-1 and TRBJ1-6, with TRBD1 matching 8 bases. The length of the CDR3 is 17 residues. V gave up 4 bases and J gave up 6 bases; unmatched junction bases: 11. Germline loops: CDR1 MNHNS, CDR2 SASEGT. CDR3 sequence reads: CASSGIPGGLGNSPLHF. Here the CDR3 DNA reads TGTGCCAGCAGTGGAATTCCAGGGGGCTTAGGTAATTCACCCCTCCACTTT.

The chain employs TRBV7-2 and TRBJ2-2; D might be TRBD2 (6 bases). The CDR3 is 17 amino acids. Germline CDR1 SGHTA, CDR2 FQGNSA. The V end was cut by 4 bases, the J end by 4 bases, with 19 bases between. CDR3 loop: CASSSPFSGTITGELFF. Written as DNA, the CDR3 is TGTGCCAGCAGCTCGCCTTTTAGCGGAACTATCACCGGGGAGCTGTTTTTT. Looking up the rest from reference TRBV7-2 and TRBJ2-2 gives the full variable domain: GAGVSQSPSNKVTEKGKDVELRCDPISGHTALYWYRQSLGQGLEFLIYFQGNSAPDKSGLPSDRFSAERTGGSVSTLTIQRTQQEDSAVYLCASSSPFSGTITGELFFGEGSRLTVL.

The chain carries TRBV19 and TRBJ2-7, with 11 nucleotides matching TRBD1. The CDR3 contains 14 residues. V lost 6 bases to trimming and J lost 7 bases; unmatched junction nucleotides: 8. The germline CDR1 and CDR2 sequences are LNHDA and SQIVND (reference sequence). The CDR3 coding sequence is TGTGCCAGTAGGAGGACAGGGGGCGGCGAGGAGCAGTACTTC. It yields the protein CASRRTGGGEEQYF.

The rearrangement links TRBV14 to TRBJ2-7; a weak D match, TRBD2 (5 bases). V was shortened by 3 bases and J by 6 bases, with 12 bases between the two germline ends. From germline, CDR1 is SGHDN and CDR2 FVKESK. CDR3 size: 13 residues. The CDR3 nucleotides are TGTGCCAGCAGCCATTGGACTCAAATCGAGCAGTACTTC. Amino acid sequence: CASSHWTQIEQYF.

This chain links TRBV28 with TRBJ1-2, with 9 bases that match TRBD1. CDR1 is MDHEN and CDR2 is SYDVKM in the germline V gene. Trimming removed 6 bases from V and 7 bases from J; junction bases left unmatched: 15. The CDR3 length is 16 residues. CDR3: CASRSGQGRIIGGYTF. As DNA, the CDR3 is TGTGCCAGCAGATCGGGACAGGGACGGATTATTGGTGGCTACACCTTC.

The gene calls are TRBV2 and TRBJ1-2; D may be TRBD1 (6 bases). Trimming removed 2 bases from V and 3 bases from J, with 10 bases in between. This CDR3 has 14 amino acids. Germline V lookup: CDR1 SNHLY, CDR2 FYNNEI. The CDR3, as DNA: TGTGCCAGCAGTGAACAGCCAGGGGACTATGGCTACACCTTC. Encoded protein: CASSEQPGDYGYTF.

This chain uses TRBV5-1 with TRBJ1-4; TRBD1 is a possible D gene (5 bases). The CDR3 is made up of 16 amino acids. CDR1 and CDR2 from the germline V gene are SGHRS and YFSETQ. V gave up 2 bases and J gave up 8 bases, with 19 bases separating them. The CDR3 DNA reads TGCGCCAGCAGCTTAGGGGACGTTGCAGATCCGGAAAAACTGTTTTTT. Protein sequence: CASSLGDVADPEKLFF.

The rearrangement uses TRBV5-1 and TRBJ1-2, with D unclear. The CDR3 is made up of 15 amino acids. Trimming took off 0 bases at V and 4 bases at J, with 13 bases between the two ends. Germline assignment: CDR1 SGHRS and CDR2 YFSETQ. DNA of the CDR3: TGCGCCAGCAGCTTGGATTCGGCCAGCGGCTATGGCTACACCTTC. Its translation: CASSLDSASGYGYTF.

The chain recombines TRBV20-1 with TRBJ2-7, with D perhaps TRBD1 (5 bases). In germline, CDR1 is DFQATT, CDR2 SNEGSKA (reference sequence). V lost 6 bases, J lost 3 bases, and 9 bases lay in between. The CDR3 is 11 residues long. The CDR3 DNA sequence: TGCAGTGCCGAAGACAGCTACGAGCAGTACTTC. Encoded protein: CSAEDSYEQYF.

J is TRBJ2-6 and V is TRBV30; D call uncertain. Deletions cut 4 bases from V and 2 bases from J, with 9 bases between. Germline-derived CDR1 and CDR2 are GTSNPN and SVGIG (reference sequence). The CDR3 has 14 residues. CDR3 region: CAWKSPPGANVLTF. For the CDR3, the DNA is TGTGCCTGGAAATCCCCCCCTGGGGCCAACGTCCTGACTTTC.

V gene TRBV19 combines with J gene TRBJ2-1, with 7 bases that match TRBD2. The germline CDR1 and CDR2 sequences are LNHDA and SQIVND (reference sequence). V lost 3 bases and J lost 2; bases outside the gene matches: 7. The CDR3 is made up of 16 amino acids. The CDR3 DNA is TGTGCCAGTAGTATCTCTAGCGGAACTACCTACAATGAGCAGTTCTTC. Protein product: CASSISSGTTYNEQFF.

This clone appeared a single time. V gene TRBV2 combines with J gene TRBJ2-1; no reliable D call. This CDR3 has 14 amino acids. V dropped 2 bases and J dropped 5 bases, with 10 bases sitting between them. Per the germline V gene, CDR1 is SNHLY and CDR2 is FYNNEI. The DNA of the CDR3 is TGTGCCAGCAGTGAATACTACTTTGACAATGAGCAGTTCTTC. Protein product: CASSEYYFDNEQFF.

This rearrangement joins TRBV18 to TRBJ2-2, with D maybe TRBD1 (6 bases). Trimming stripped 6 bases from V and 2 bases from J, with 16 bases between. This CDR3 is 16 amino acids long. The germline gives CDR1 KGHSH, CDR2 LQKENI. The CDR3 nucleotides read TGTGCCAGCTCCCCTCTTCTGGGACAAAACACCGGGGAGCTGTTTTTT. Protein: CASSPLLGQNTGELFF.

CDR3 region: CASSLSPGTAHTGELFF. The CDR3 nucleotides are TGTGCCAGCAGTTTATCCCCGGGGACAGCACACACCGGGGAGCTGTTTTTT. This chain joins TRBV27 and TRBJ2-2, with 7 bases aligning to TRBD1. The CDR3 length is 17 residues. The J segment lost 3 bases and the V segment lost 0 bases, leaving 7 bases of the junction unmatched. The germline gives CDR1 MNHEY, CDR2 SMNVEV (reference sequence).

This sequence joins TRBV4-1 and TRBJ2-7, with D possibly being TRBD1 (6 bases). V lost 0 bases and J 3 bases, leaving 9 bases between the germline ends. CDR3 length equals 14 residues. The germline V gene encodes CDR1 MGHRA and CDR2 YSYEKL. The CDR3 DNA reads as TGCGCCAGCAGCCAAGAGTTAGGGGGCTACGAGCAGTACTTC. Residues: CASSQELGGYEQYF.

The CDR3 sequence: CASSFRGHGTGELFF. The CDR3 DNA sequence: TGCGCCAGCAGCTTCAGGGGGCACGGCACCGGGGAGCTGTTTTTT. The chain employs TRBV5-1 and TRBJ2-2; TRBD1 matches at 8 bases. Germline values: CDR1 SGHRS, CDR2 YFSETQ. The CDR3 sequence is 15 residues long. Trimming cost V 2 bases and J 4 bases; bases outside gene matches: 4.

V is TRBV6-6 and J is TRBJ2-5; 10 bases line up with TRBD1. The junction had 8 bases not matched to a gene; V was cut back by 6 bases and J by 4 bases. This CDR3 has 15 residues. Germline CDR1 MNHNY, CDR2 SVGAGI (reference sequence). CDR3 DNA sequence: TGTGCCAGCAGGAGCCGGACAGGGGGAATAGAGACCCAGTACTTC. Translating it yields CASRSRTGGIETQYF.

This clone was picked up one time. This chain connects TRBV11-2 to TRBJ1-2; 7 positions match TRBD1. The CDR3 runs to 16 residues. Germline trimming cut 3 bases from V and 2 bases from J; bases unmatched to any gene: 9. CDR1 is SGHAT and CDR2 is FQNNGV in the germline V gene. In nucleotides, the CDR3 is TGTGCCAGCAGCTTTGGACAGGAAACTCCCAACTATGGCTACACCTTC. It codes for CASSFGQETPNYGYTF.